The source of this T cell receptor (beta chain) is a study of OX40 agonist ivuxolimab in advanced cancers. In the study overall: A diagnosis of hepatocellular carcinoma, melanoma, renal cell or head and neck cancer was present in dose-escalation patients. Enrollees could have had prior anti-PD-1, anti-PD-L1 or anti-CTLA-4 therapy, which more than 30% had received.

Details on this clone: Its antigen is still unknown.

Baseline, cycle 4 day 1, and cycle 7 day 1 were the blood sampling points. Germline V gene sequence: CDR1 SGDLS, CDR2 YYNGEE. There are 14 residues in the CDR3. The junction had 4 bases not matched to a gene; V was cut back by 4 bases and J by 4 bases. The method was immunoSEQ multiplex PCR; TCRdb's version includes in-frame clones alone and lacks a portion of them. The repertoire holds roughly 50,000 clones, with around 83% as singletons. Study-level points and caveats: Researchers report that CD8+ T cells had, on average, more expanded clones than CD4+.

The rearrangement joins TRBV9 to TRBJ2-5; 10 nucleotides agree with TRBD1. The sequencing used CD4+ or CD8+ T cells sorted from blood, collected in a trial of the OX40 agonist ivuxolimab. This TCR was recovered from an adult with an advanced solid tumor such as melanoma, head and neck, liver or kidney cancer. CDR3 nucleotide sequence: TGTGCCAGCAGCACCTGGACAGGGGGAGAGACCCAGTACTTC. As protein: CASSTWTGGETQYF. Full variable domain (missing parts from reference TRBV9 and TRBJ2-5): DSGVTQTPKHLITATGQRVTLRCSPRSGDLSVYWYQQSLDQGLQFLIQYYNGEERAKGNILERFSAQQFPDLHSELNLSSLELGDSALYFCASSTWTGGETQYFGPGTRLLVL.